The clone carrying this T cell receptor beta chain showed up just a few times. Its cognate antigen is unknown. The source of the sample is a study of CD8 T cells in ankylosing spondylitis. Study results and caveats: There were earlier reports of some motif variants in reactive arthritis synovial fluid and blood. Within ankylosing spondylitis blood, a TCR beta motif made up of eight highly homologous variants appeared to be characteristic.

The authors made TCR beta libraries by quantitative 5'-RACE with molecular barcodes. TCRdb reanalysed the 5' RACE reads using MiXCR and keeps one entry per CDR3 protein. The profile shows about 360,000 distinct CDR3 sequences, 20% of them singletons. The length of the CDR3 is 16 residues. Germline V lookup: CDR1 MNHNS, CDR2 SASEGT. Trimming cost V 6 bases and J 3 bases; bases outside gene matches: 9. This TCR was sampled from a male donor with ankylosing spondylitis or in good health (not recorded which). V usage is TRBV6-1 and J usage is TRBJ2-2; 8 bases map to TRBD1. Sequencing was performed on blood, either unsorted or a sorted T cell fraction (not recorded which). CDR3 protein: CASRTRQGTYTGELFF. In DNA form, the CDR3 reads TGTGCCAGCAGGACACGACAGGGGACCTACACCGGGGAGCTGTTTTTT.